The present entry profiles one T cell receptor beta chain with its context. In this sample, this clone turned up a few times. Its recognized antigen is unknown. No clone much larger than this one lies a single base away; base qualities are absent. This entry comes from a study of CD8+ T cells in alopecia areata (dated by TCRdb to between 2017 and 2018). Study-wide context: The treated patients took part in an open-label pilot trial in which moderate-to-severe alopecia areata was treated with oral tofacitinib at 5 to 10 mg twice daily. Scalp clonality was compared among normal scalp (n=4), patchy alopecia areata scalp (n=8), and alopecia totalis/universalis scalp (n=8). In treated patients, disease severity was measured using the SALT score, which gives the percentage of scalp surface area affected. TCRbeta CDR3 regions were amplified by immunoSEQ multiplex PCR using 35 Vbeta forward and 13 Jbeta reverse primers. Scalp tissue and sorted CD4+ and CD8+ peripheral blood T cells from patchy and totalis/universalis alopecia areata patients and from healthy controls were covered by human TCRbeta sequencing. Biopsies were taken from tofacitinib-treated patients at baseline and at 4 and 24 weeks of treatment, and a later scalp biopsy was taken in several of the tofacitinib-treated patients. RNA was obtained with the PAXgene miRNA kit for fixed scalp, the miRNeasy kit for PBMCs, and the RNeasy kit for mouse skin. Patients stayed on tofacitinib for 6 to 18 months and then had 6 months of follow-up off drug so that delayed response and recurrence could be assessed. High-throughput TCRbeta sequencing was used to examine T cell clonal expansion in alopecia areata in both the C3H/HeJ mouse model and human patients. The research as a whole found: Because the treated cohort was small and included a single nonresponder, larger studies are needed to assess links between baseline CD8+ expansion and response. Many expanded lesional clones were found to persist in scalp and blood during tofacitinib treatment, and relapse after treatment cessation may be partly explained by this persistence. Shared TCR sequences between patients were less evident than in mice, which may be partly attributable to HLA diversity in the patient population. With tofacitinib, both scalp clonality and the number of expanded CD8+ clones among the top 100 scalp clones went down significantly. Lesional scalp, especially in alopecia totalis/universalis, showed higher clonality and more expanded CD8+ clones than normal scalp, suggesting antigenic drive. Unlike mouse skin, where gammadelta T cells dominate, normal human skin contains resident alphabeta T cells that get sequenced too, which complicates analysis of the scalp TCR repertoire.

For CDR1 and CDR2, the germline V gene lists SNHLY and FYNNEI. Inclusive of the bounding cysteine and phenylalanine, the CDR3 is 16 residues long. Solely the CDR3 DNA is kept, with 48 bases framed from the first base. A distance of 13 bases separates the germline ends of V and J, which lose 2 bases and 2 bases respectively. Interpreted using the paper, the time point label stands for: about 25 weeks on oral tofacitinib. The treatment or condition label, as the study defines it: oral pan-JAK inhibitor, 5-10 mg twice daily. Lesional scalp punch biopsies and peripheral blood were collected from alopecia areata patients. PBMCs were isolated by density centrifugation and stained for CD3, CD4 and CD8, after which CD4+ and CD8+ T cells were sorted on a FACSAria. Libraries came from the immunoSEQ multiplex PCR assay. To provide template for TCR sequencing, every sample had RNA extracted and reverse transcribed into cDNA. SuperScript III was used to make first-strand cDNA, primed with a 2:1 mix of oligo-dT and random hexamers. A synthetic immune receptor repertoire was used to gauge amplification bias, and whatever bias remained was removed computationally. Regarding the original processing steps: After raw reads were preprocessed to remove errors, the CDR3 was defined following IMGT conventions as running from the conserved cysteine to phenylalanine. Clonality was computed by normalizing Shannon entropy by log2 of the number of productive unique TCRs and subtracting the result from 1. Whether each scalp clone was CD4 or CD8 was inferred by checking scalp TCRbeta sequences against the CD4 and CD8 repertoires from sorted blood. TCRdb holds this immuneACCESS table with in-frame rearrangements only. Some clones are missing; in checked studies, unresolved V genes explain under half, and the rest has no known cause. That table is the source of V, J and clone size, and D and trimming were worked out from the DNA. This sample holds 110,000 or so clones; approximately 51% were observed only once. About 3.2% of the sample is taken by the ten largest.

The sequence was collected from a human donor with alopecia areata. Specimen: CD4+ T cells sorted from blood, collected at week 24, from a patient treated with tofacitinib. The chain links TRBV2 with TRBJ1-3, with the D gene too uncertain to name. This receptor carries the CDR3 CASSEMGLGTGNTIYF. The nucleotide sequence is given as TGTGCCAGCAGTGAAATGGGTCTCGGGACTGGAAACACCATATATTTT. Supplemented by the reference TRBV2 and TRBJ1-3 proteins around the CDR3, the complete variable domain is EPEVTQTPSHQVTQMGQEVILRCVPISNHLYFYWYRQILGQKVEFLVSFYNNEISEKSEIFDDQFSVERPDGSNFTLKIRSTKLEDSAMYFCASSEMGLGTGNTIYFGEGSWLTVV.